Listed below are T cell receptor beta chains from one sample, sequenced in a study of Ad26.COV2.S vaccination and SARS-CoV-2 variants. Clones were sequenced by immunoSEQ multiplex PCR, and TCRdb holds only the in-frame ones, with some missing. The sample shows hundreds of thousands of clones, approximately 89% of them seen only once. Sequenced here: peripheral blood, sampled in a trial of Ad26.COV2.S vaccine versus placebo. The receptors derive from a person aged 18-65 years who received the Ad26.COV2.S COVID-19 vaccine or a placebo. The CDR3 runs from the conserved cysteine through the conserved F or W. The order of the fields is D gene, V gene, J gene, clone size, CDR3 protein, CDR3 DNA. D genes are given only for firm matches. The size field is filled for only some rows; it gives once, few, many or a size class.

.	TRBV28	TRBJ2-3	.	CASSFPFFRERPSTDTQYF	TGTGCCAGCAGTTTTCCTTTCTTTCGGGAGCGACCTAGCACAGATACGCAGTATTTT
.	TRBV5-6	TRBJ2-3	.	CASSSPLRDTQYF	TGTGCCAGCAGCTCGCCCCTCCGAGATACGCAGTATTTT
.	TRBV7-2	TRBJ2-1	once	CASSLMGGGYNEQFF	TGTGCCAGCAGCTTAATGGGAGGCGGCTACAATGAGCAGTTCTTC
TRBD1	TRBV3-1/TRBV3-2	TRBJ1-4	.	CASRLTGVEEKLFF	TGTGCCAGCAGGCTGACAGGGGTAGAGGAAAAACTGTTTTTT
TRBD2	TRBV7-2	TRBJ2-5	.	CASSLVAGGGEETQYF	TGTGCCAGCAGCTTAGTCGCGGGAGGTGGGGAAGAGACCCAGTACTTC
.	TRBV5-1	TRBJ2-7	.	CASSLGSGSYEQYF	TGCGCCAGCAGCTTGGGTTCCGGCTCCTACGAGCAGTACTTC
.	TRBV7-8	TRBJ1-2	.	CASSLGANYGYTF	TGTGCCAGCAGCCTGGGGGCAAACTATGGCTACACCTTC
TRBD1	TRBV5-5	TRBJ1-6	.	CASGQGIWSPLHF	TGTGCCTCGGGACAGGGGATTTGGTCACCCCTCCACTTT
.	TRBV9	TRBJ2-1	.	CASSVLGGVYNEQFF	TGTGCCAGCAGCGTATTGGGGGGAGTCTACAATGAGCAGTTCTTC
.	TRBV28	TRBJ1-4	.	CASSFGEKLFF	TGTGCCAGCAGTTTTGGCGAAAAACTGTTTTTT
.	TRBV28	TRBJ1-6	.	CASSLTVVVSPLHF	TGTGCCAGCAGTTTAACCGTGGTAGTTTCACCCCTCCACTTT
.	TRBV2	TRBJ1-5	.	CASSEASRNQPQHF	TGTGCCAGCAGTGAAGCTAGTAGAAATCAGCCCCAGCATTTT
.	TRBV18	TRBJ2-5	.	CASSQSGIQETQYF	TGTGCCAGCTCACAGTCGGGCATCCAAGAGACCCAGTACTTC
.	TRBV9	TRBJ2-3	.	CASSVASTDTQYF	TGTGCCAGCAGCGTAGCTAGCACAGATACGCAGTATTTT
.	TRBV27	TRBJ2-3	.	CASSLSLLCPGATDTQYF	TGTGCCAGCAGTTTATCCCTGTTGTGCCCCGGAGCCACAGATACGCAGTATTTT
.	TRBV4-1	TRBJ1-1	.	CASSQGFQHMNTEAFF	TGCGCCAGCAGCCAAGGTTTTCAGCATATGAACACTGAAGCTTTCTTT
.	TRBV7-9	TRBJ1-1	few	CASSSYTEAFF	TGTGCCAGCAGCTCGTACACTGAAGCTTTCTTT
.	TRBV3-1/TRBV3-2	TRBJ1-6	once	CASSQEGLGYNSPLHF	TGTGCCAGCAGCCAAGAAGGGTTGGGGTATAATTCACCCCTCCACTTT
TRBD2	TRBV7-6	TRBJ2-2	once	CASRGQRDSNTGELFF	TGTGCCAGCAGGGGCCAGCGGGATTCGAACACCGGGGAGCTGTTTTTT
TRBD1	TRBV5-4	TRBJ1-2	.	CASSLGGQGYGYTF	TGTGCCAGCAGCTTGGGGGGACAGGGGTATGGCTACACCTTC
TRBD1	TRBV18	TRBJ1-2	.	CASAGTGSRGYTF	TGTGCCAGCGCCGGGACAGGGAGTAGGGGCTACACCTTC
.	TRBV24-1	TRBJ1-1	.	CATSERQHTEAFF	TGTGCCACCAGTGAGCGACAGCACACTGAAGCTTTCTTT
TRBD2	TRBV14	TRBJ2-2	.	CASSQPPGLAGVGSTGELFF	TGTGCCAGCAGCCAACCACCGGGACTAGCGGGAGTAGGTAGCACCGGGGAGCTGTTTTTT
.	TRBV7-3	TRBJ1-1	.	CASSLGPRAEAFF	TGTGCCAGCAGCCTGGGACCAAGGGCTGAAGCTTTCTTT
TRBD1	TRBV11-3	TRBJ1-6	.	CASSAGQGSQSPLHF	TGTGCCAGCAGCGCAGGACAGGGGTCTCAATCACCCCTCCACTTT
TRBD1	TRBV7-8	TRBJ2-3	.	CASSLVPDRGVSDTQYF	TGTGCCAGCAGCTTAGTTCCGGACAGGGGAGTCTCAGATACGCAGTATTTT
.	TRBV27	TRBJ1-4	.	CASSSEGAGEKLFF	TGTGCCAGCAGTTCCGAAGGGGCGGGAGAAAAACTGTTTTTT
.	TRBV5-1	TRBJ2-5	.	CASTAQGETQYF	TGCGCCAGCACGGCTCAAGGAGAGACCCAGTACTTC
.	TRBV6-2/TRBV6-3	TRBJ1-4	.	CASSFRPIATNEKLFF	TGTGCCAGCAGTTTCCGACCAATTGCAACTAATGAAAAACTGTTTTTT
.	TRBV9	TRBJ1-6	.	CASSVASGTLEVLHF	TGTGCCAGCAGCGTAGCCTCCGGGACCCTCGAGGTCCTCCACTTT
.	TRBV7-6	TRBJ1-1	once	CASSLRGEGTEAFF	TGTGCCAGCAGCTTAAGAGGGGAGGGAACTGAAGCTTTCTTT
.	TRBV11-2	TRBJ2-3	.	CAIRGRGQYF	TGTGCAATCCGCGGGCGGGGGCAGTATTTT
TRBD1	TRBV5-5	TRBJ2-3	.	CASSLWQGADTQYF	TGTGCCAGCAGCTTGTGGCAGGGGGCCGATACGCAGTATTTT
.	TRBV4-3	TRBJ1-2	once	CASSQSGGGSGYTF	TGCGCCAGCAGCCAGTCGGGTGGCGGGTCTGGCTACACCTTC
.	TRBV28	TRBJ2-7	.	CASSLWGTEQYF	TGTGCCAGCAGTTTATGGGGGACAGAGCAGTACTTC
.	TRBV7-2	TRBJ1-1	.	CASSFTAVINTEAFF	TGTGCCAGCAGCTTTACAGCGGTAATAAACACTGAAGCTTTCTTT
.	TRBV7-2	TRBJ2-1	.	CASSTLPRYNEQFF	TGTGCCAGCAGCACACTACCCCGTTACAATGAGCAGTTCTTC
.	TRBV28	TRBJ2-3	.	CASSLSGNREEDTQYF	TGTGCCAGCAGTTTATCGGGGAACAGGGAGGAAGATACGCAGTATTTT
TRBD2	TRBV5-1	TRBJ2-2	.	CASSTGLADVSGELFF	TGCGCCAGCAGCACGGGACTAGCGGACGTGAGCGGGGAGCTGTTTTTT
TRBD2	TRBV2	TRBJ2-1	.	CAGAYSGAVSYNEQFF	TGTGCCGGGGCATATAGCGGGGCGGTCTCCTACAATGAGCAGTTCTTC
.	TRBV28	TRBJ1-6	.	CASFGRRDSPLHF	TGTGCCAGCTTTGGCAGGAGGGATTCACCCCTCCACTTT
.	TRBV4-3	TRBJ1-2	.	CASSAGMYGYTF	TGCGCCAGCAGTGCTGGGATGTACGGCTACACCTTC
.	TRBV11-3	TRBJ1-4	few	CASSSIGGNEKLFF	TGTGCCAGCAGCTCGATCGGGGGGAATGAAAAACTGTTTTTT
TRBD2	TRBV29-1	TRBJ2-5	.	CSGRGDAGTFQETQYF	TGCAGCGGGCGGGGGGACGCGGGAACGTTCCAAGAGACCCAGTACTTC
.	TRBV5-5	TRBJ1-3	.	CASSPDSGANSGNTIYF	TGTGCCAGCAGCCCAGATTCCGGGGCTAACTCTGGAAACACCATATATTTT
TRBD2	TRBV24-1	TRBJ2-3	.	CATSDFGLAGEDTQYF	TGTGCCACCAGTGATTTTGGACTAGCGGGAGAAGATACGCAGTATTTT
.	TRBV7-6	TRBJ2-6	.	CASSLGQFGANVLTF	TGTGCCAGCAGCTTAGGACAGTTCGGGGCCAACGTCCTGACTTTC
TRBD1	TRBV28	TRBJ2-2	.	CASTAGGTGELFF	TGTGCCAGCACGGCAGGGGGCACCGGGGAGCTGTTTTTT
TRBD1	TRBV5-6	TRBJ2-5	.	CASNWDRGETQYF	TGTGCCAGCAACTGGGACAGGGGGGAGACCCAGTACTTC
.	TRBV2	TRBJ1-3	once	CASSEARGSGGNTIYF	TGTGCCAGCAGTGAAGCGAGAGGGTCCGGGGGAAACACCATATATTTT
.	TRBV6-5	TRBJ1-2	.	CASSYSPTGMGYTF	TGTGCCAGCAGTTACTCGCCTACAGGGATGGGCTACACCTTC
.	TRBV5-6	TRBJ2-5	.	CASSRGQMETQYF	TGTGCCAGCAGCCGAGGACAGATGGAGACCCAGTACTTC
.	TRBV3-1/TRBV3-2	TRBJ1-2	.	CASSQEKTGRGYGYTF	TGTGCCAGCAGCCAAGAAAAGACAGGACGAGGCTATGGCTACACCTTC
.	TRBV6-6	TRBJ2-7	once	CASSRRRSYEQYF	TGTGCCAGCAGCCGTCGGAGATCCTACGAGCAGTACTTC
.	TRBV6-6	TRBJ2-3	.	CASSYPPTDTQYF	TGTGCCAGCAGTTACCCCCCGACAGATACGCAGTATTTT
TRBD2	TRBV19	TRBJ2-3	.	CASSAREVPYTQYF	TGTGCCAGTAGCGCGCGGGAGGTCCCGTATACGCAGTATTTT
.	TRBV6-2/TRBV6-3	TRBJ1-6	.	CASSYRVWNSPLHF	TGTGCCAGCAGTTACAGGGTGTGGAATTCACCCCTCCACTTT
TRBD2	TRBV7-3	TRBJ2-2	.	CASSLQAGGNTGELFF	TGTGCCAGCAGCTTACAGGCGGGGGGAAACACCGGGGAGCTGTTTTTT